These 15 T cell receptor beta chains share one sample of origin, sequenced in a study of metastatic and nonmetastatic thyroid tumors. TCRdb re-called clones via MiXCR from the PCR reads. The table shows about 27,000 clones, with more than 10% occurring only once. Prior to thyroid surgery, none of the patients had received any treatment. Sequencing used blood. The receptors were gathered from a female donor with papillary thyroid cancer or a benign thyroid nodule (not recorded which). Some clones in this sample may be carry-over from other donors' samples.

This clone was observed at least ten times. The chain has TRBV4-2 and TRBJ1-5; D gene ambiguous. The CDR3 extends over 17 amino acids. Trimming stripped 0 bases from V and 0 bases from J, with 12 bases between. Germline CDR1 and CDR2: LGHNA and YNFKEQ. The DNA of the CDR3 is TGTGCCAGCAGCCAAGATGTAAAGGGAGTTAGCAATCAGCCCCAGCATTTT. It specifies CASSQDVKGVSNQPQHF.

This clone was counted many times. The rearrangement joins TRBV9 to TRBJ2-3, with D unclear. The ends were cut back, 2 bases at V and 1 base at J, with 8 bases in the middle. The CDR3 contains 14 residues. Per germline, CDR1 SGDLS and CDR2 YYNGEE. The CDR3 region has the DNA TGTGCCAGCAGCGTTAATATGGGCACAGATACGCAGTATTTT. Protein product: CASSVNMGTDTQYF.

This clone appeared many times. The rearrangement uses TRBV3-1 and TRBJ2-1; 13 nucleotides align to TRBD2. V lost 1 base to trimming and J lost 4 bases; unmatched junction nucleotides: 1. The CDR3 runs to 16 residues. Germline assignment: CDR1 LGHDT and CDR2 YNNKEL (reference sequence). In nucleotides, the CDR3 is TGTGCCAGCAGCCAAGGGACTAGCGGGAGATACAATGAGCAGTTCTTC. Protein: CASSQGTSGRYNEQFF.

This clone was counted a few times. The chain employs TRBV2 and TRBJ2-1, with 14 bases that match TRBD2. The germline V gene has CDR1 SNHLY and CDR2 FYNNEI. Germline trimming cut 10 bases from V and 9 bases from J; bases unmatched to any gene: 8. The CDR3 has 14 residues. The CDR3 DNA sequence: TGTGCCAACTCGGGACTAGCGGGAGAATCTGAGCAGTTCTTC. Its protein product is CANSGLAGESEQFF.

The chain employs TRBV19 and TRBJ2-5; D is ambiguous. Germline CDR1 LNHDA, CDR2 SQIVND (reference sequence). V lost 2 bases, J lost 5 bases, and 15 bases lay in between. This CDR3 contains 15 residues. CDR3 loop: CASSIPGPLGETQYF. The CDR3 DNA follows: TGTGCCAGTAGTATACCCGGACCCCTGGGGGAGACCCAGTACTTC.

This clone appeared many times. The chain links TRBV28 to TRBJ1-2; weak D call: TRBD1 (5 bases). The CDR3 totals 13 residues. The V and J ends lost 3 bases and 3 bases respectively, with 8 bases between them. Germline V gives CDR1 MDHEN, CDR2 SYDVKM. The CDR3 reads CASSLGGDYGYTF. CDR3 nucleotides: TGTGCCAGCAGTTTGGGGGGGGACTATGGCTACACCTTC.

The chain is built from TRBV5-1 and TRBJ2-1; D unresolved. CDR1 is SGHRS, CDR2 YFSETQ, per germline. V was clipped by 10 bases and J by 1 base, with 18 bases between them. The CDR3 length is 15 residues. The CDR3 here is CASRLGRESYNEQFF. CDR3 DNA sequence: TGCGCCTCGCGATTGGGTCGCGAGTCCTACAATGAGCAGTTCTTC.

This clone has ten or more counts. This sequence joins TRBV9 and TRBJ2-7; 14 bases agree with TRBD2. The CDR3 spans 18 residues. Germline V lookup: CDR1 SGDLS, CDR2 YYNGEE. Trimming took 4 bases from V and 0 from J; bases not matched to a gene: 9. The CDR3 loop is CASSRTSGRSPSSYEQYF. The CDR3 nucleotides read TGTGCCAGCAGCCGGACTAGCGGGAGGTCCCCGAGCTCCTACGAGCAGTACTTC. The complete variable domain, with remaining parts taken from reference TRBV9 and TRBJ2-7, reads DSGVTQTPKHLITATGQRVTLRCSPRSGDLSVYWYQQSLDQGLQFLIQYYNGEERAKGNILERFSAQQFPDLHSELNLSSLELGDSALYFCASSRTSGRSPSSYEQYFGPGTRLTVT.

This clone has more than one count but fewer than ten. It may be a read error: a sequence one base away is much more abundant. The V and J genes are TRBV6-5 and TRBJ2-5; 10 bases fit TRBD1. Germline V gene lookup returns CDR1 MNHEY and CDR2 SVGAGI. Losses at the gene ends were 2 bases for V and 4 bases for J; bases not matched to a gene: 10. The CDR3 runs 17 residues. The CDR3 nucleotides are TGTGCCAGCAGTTACAGCGAACGACAGGGGGCGCGAGAGACCCAGTACTTC. Its translation: CASSYSERQGARETQYF.

At least ten counts were recorded for this clone. This chain joins TRBV7-8 and TRBJ2-3; TRBD2 might be the D (6 bases). Germline V gene data show CDR1 as SGHVS and CDR2 as FQNEAQ. The CDR3 extends over 14 amino acids. V was cut by 8 bases and J by 2 bases, with 14 bases left in between. The CDR3 nucleotides read TGTGCCAGCCGTGCGGGCGGGAACACAGATACGCAGTATTTT. This gives the protein CASRAGGNTDTQYF.

This clone is categorized as medium-sized. This chain connects TRBV2 to TRBJ2-1, with D perhaps matching TRBD1 (5 bases). Germline values: CDR1 SNHLY, CDR2 FYNNEI. Trimming pared 5 bases from V and 0 bases from J, leaving 11 bases between. The CDR3 is 15 residues long. The DNA of the CDR3 is TGTGCCAGCAGTCCCAGGGCTAGCTCCTACAATGAGCAGTTCTTC. Encoded protein: CASSPRASSYNEQFF.

This clone was detected many times. With a much larger clone just one base away, this may be a read error. This sample includes further DNA sequences coding for the same CDR3. The rearrangement links TRBV15 to TRBJ2-3; 7 positions agree with TRBD1. Germline V gene data show CDR1 as LNHNV and CDR2 as YYDKDF (reference sequence). This CDR3 spans 17 amino acids. The CDR3: CATSRETVRDSTDTQYF. The CDR3 nucleotides are TGTGCCACCAGCAGAGAGACGGTCAGGGACAGCACTGATACGCAGTATTTT.

A remark on this clone: A much bigger clone sits one base away, suggesting this may be a read error. This chain uses TRBV5-1 with TRBJ2-6; 10 nucleotides agree with TRBD1. CDR1 and CDR2 (germline): SGHRS, YFSETQ. This CDR3 has 16 amino acids. The CDR3 sequence: CASSLGQGAGANVLAF. For the CDR3, the DNA is TGCGCCAGCAGCTTGGGACAGGGGGCTGGGGCCAACGTCCTGGCTTTC.

This clone showed up many times. This chain joins TRBV12-3 or TRBV12-4 and TRBJ2-2; a weak D match, TRBD1 (6 bases). This CDR3 is 14 amino acids long. The germline V and J ends were trimmed by 8 bases and 3 bases, with 13 bases remaining between them. CDR3 sequence: CASADGGDTGELFF. The CDR3 region has the DNA TGTGCCAGCGCGGATGGGGGCGACACCGGGGAGCTGTTTTTT.

This clone was counted at least ten times. This chain's CDR3 is CASSEQGQMKGFF. In nucleotides, the CDR3 is TGTGCCAGCAGCGAACAGGGACAGATGAAGGGTTTCTTT. The rearrangement links TRBV2 to TRBJ1-1; 7 positions agree with TRBD1. The germline CDR1 and CDR2 sequences are SNHLY and FYNNEI. Unmatched junction bases numbered 14, after V lost 6 bases and J lost 13 bases. The CDR3 is made up of 13 amino acids. The full variable domain, with the rest looked up from reference TRBV2 and TRBJ1-1, is EPEVTQTPSHQVTQMGQEVILRCVPISNHLYFYWYRQILGQKVEFLVSFYNNEISEKSEIFDDQFSVERPDGSNFTLKIRSTKLEDSAMYFCASSEQGQMKGFFGQGTRLTVV.